The sample holds a few counts of the clone carrying this TCR beta chain. In the original workflow: Researchers report that nucleated cell counts were estimated from reference gene primer amplification. The repertoire was sequenced with immunoSEQ multiplex PCR; TCRdb's copy has only in-frame clones and lacks some. D and trimming come from the DNA, and the V and J calls and clone size come from that table. The sample gives around 180,000 clones, roughly 82% of which show up once; more than 5% is in the top ten. The CDR3 length is 15 residues. The V end was cut by 3 bases, the J end by 4 bases, with 16 bases between. The germline gives CDR1 SGHRS, CDR2 YFSETQ. The data originate from a study of blood T cell repertoires in COVID-19. Overall study: The study drew acute and convalescent COVID-19 samples from the United States, Italy and Spain.

This chain uses TRBV5-1 with TRBJ1-2; TRBD1 might be the D (6 bases). The material sequenced was peripheral blood. This clonotype originated in a woman younger than 45 with acute or convalescent COVID-19. CDR3 loop: CASSSIPGQPYGYTF. The CDR3 DNA follows: TGCGCCAGCAGCTCCATCCCTGGACAGCCCTATGGCTACACCTTC.